This T cell receptor (beta chain) is from a study of blood T cell repertoires in COVID-19. The wider study: PBMCs, B-cell-depleted T cells, or T cells provided the cDNA or gDNA that made up the material.

Trimming cost V 2 bases and J 0 bases, with 6 bases left between them. This CDR3 region has 15 residues. The germline V gene encodes CDR1 SGHRS and CDR2 YFSETQ. In the authors' workflow: From reference gene primer amplification, estimates of nucleated cell counts were derived. The table came from immunoSEQ multiplex PCR; TCRdb's copy has only in-frame clones and leaves some out. V, J and clone size reflect that table, while D and trimming were determined from the DNA. The sample has approximately 80,000 clones, roughly 88% seen once. Sequencing used peripheral blood. The chain carries TRBV5-1 and TRBJ1-6, with D unresolved. The clonotype comes from a human donor in a cohort sampled during active COVID-19. The CDR3 here is CASSLQSSYNSPLHF. CDR3 coding DNA: TGCGCCAGCAGCTTACAGAGCTCCTATAATTCACCCCTCCACTTT.